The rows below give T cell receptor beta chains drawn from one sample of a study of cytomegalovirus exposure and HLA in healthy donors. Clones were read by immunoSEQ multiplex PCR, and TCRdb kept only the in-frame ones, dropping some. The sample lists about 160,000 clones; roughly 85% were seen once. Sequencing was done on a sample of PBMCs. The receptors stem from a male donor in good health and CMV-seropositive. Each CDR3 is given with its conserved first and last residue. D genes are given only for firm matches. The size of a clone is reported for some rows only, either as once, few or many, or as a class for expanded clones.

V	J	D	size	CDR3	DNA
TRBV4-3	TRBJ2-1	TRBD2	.	CASSQGQRGPYNEQFF	TGCGCCAGCAGCCAAGGTCAGCGGGGACCTTACAATGAGCAGTTCTTC
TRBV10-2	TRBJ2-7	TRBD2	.	CASTRTSGRAVIYEQYF	TGCGCCAGCACTAGGACTAGCGGGAGGGCCGTGATCTACGAGCAGTACTTC
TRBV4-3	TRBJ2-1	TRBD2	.	CASSPGLAGGQFF	TGCGCCAGCAGCCCGGGACTAGCGGGGGGGCAGTTCTTC
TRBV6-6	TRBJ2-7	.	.	CASSQLSYEQYF	TGTGCCAGCAGCCAACTAAGCTACGAGCAGTACTTC
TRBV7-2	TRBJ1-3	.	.	CASSLAGRALGNTIYF	TGTGCCAGCAGCTTAGCCGGGCGGGCCCTTGGGAACACCATATATTTT
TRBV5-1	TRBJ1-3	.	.	CASSLARTDSGNTIYF	TGCGCCAGCAGCTTGGCCAGGACAGACTCTGGAAACACCATATATTTT
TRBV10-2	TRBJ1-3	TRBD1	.	CASSESWKTGVFGNTIYF	TGCGCCAGCAGTGAGTCTTGGAAAACAGGGGTTTTCGGAAACACCATATATTTT
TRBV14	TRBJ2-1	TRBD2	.	CASSRATSGRYNEQFF	TGTGCCAGCAGCCGCGCGACTAGCGGGAGATACAATGAGCAGTTCTTC
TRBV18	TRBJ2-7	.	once	CASSPLAGEQYF	TGTGCCAGCTCACCATTGGCAGGCGAGCAGTACTTC
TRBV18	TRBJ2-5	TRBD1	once	CASSPGQGRETQYF	TGTGCCAGCTCACCGGGACAGGGTCGGGAGACCCAGTACTTC
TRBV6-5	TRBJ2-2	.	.	CASSSGDPNTGELFF	TGTGCCAGCAGTTCAGGGGACCCGAACACCGGGGAGCTGTTTTTT
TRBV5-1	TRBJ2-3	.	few	CASSLEGRGTDTQYF	TGCGCCAGCAGCTTGGAAGGCAGGGGCACAGATACGCAGTATTTT
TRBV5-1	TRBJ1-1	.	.	CASRGANTEAFF	TGCGCCAGCAGGGGGGCTAACACTGAAGCTTTCTTT
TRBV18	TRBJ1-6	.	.	CASSPGRGDNSPLHF	TGTGCCAGCTCACCAGGCAGGGGAGATAATTCACCCCTCCACTTT
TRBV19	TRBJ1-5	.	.	CASSIIAGFNQPQHF	TGTGCCAGTAGTATAATAGCGGGATTCAATCAGCCCCAGCATTTT
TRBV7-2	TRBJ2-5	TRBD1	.	CASSLARGQPYF	TGTGCCAGCAGCTTAGCTCGGGGACAGCCCTACTTC
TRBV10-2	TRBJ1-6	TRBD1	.	CASTEGAFNSPLHF	TGCGCCAGCACCGAGGGGGCCTTTAATTCACCCCTCCACTTT
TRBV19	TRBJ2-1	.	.	CASTLDSSSYNEQFF	TGTGCCAGTACCTTGGACTCGAGCTCCTACAATGAGCAGTTCTTC
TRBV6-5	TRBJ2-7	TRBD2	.	CASSYSTSGAYEQYF	TGTGCCAGCAGTTACTCGACTAGCGGGGCGTACGAGCAGTACTTC
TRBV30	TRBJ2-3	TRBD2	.	CAWRGLAGGLGTDAQYF	TGTGCCTGGCGAGGACTAGCGGGAGGTTTGGGCACAGATGCGCAGTATTTT
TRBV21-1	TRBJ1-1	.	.	CAGAGVAFF	TGTGCCGGGGCGGGGGTAGCTTTCTTT
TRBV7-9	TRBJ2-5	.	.	CASSSLQETQYF	TGTGCCAGCAGCTCCCTTCAAGAGACCCAGTACTTC
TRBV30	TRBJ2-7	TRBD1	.	CAWSRGQGSYEQYF	TGTGCCTGGAGTCGGGGACAGGGCTCCTACGAGCAGTACTTC
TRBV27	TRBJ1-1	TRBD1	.	CASTQQGRSEAFF	TGTGCCAGCACCCAACAGGGGAGGTCTGAAGCTTTCTTT
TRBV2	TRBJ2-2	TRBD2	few	CASSGAPGTSGRALGELFF	TGTGCCAGCAGTGGAGCTCCCGGGACTAGCGGGAGGGCCCTGGGGGAGCTGTTTTTT
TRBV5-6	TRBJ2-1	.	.	CASSQGWRGNEQFF	TGTGCCAGCAGCCAAGGTTGGCGGGGAAATGAGCAGTTCTTC
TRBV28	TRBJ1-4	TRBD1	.	CASSLAGGGKLFF	TGTGCCAGCAGTTTAGCAGGGGGAGGAAAACTGTTTTTT
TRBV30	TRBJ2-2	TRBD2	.	CAWSAGGLSGELFF	TGTGCCTGGAGTGCGGGGGGGTTATCCGGGGAGCTGTTTTTT
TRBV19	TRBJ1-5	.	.	CASSPAGVAGNQPQHF	TGTGCCAGTAGTCCGGCGGGGGTAGCGGGCAATCAGCCCCAGCATTTT
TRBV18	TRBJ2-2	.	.	CASSPTDTGELFF	TGTGCCAGCTCCCCGACAGACACCGGGGAGCTGTTTTTT
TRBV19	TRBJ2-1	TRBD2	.	CASTFVAGGQEQFF	TGTGCCAGTACCTTCGTAGCGGGGGGGCAGGAGCAGTTCTTC
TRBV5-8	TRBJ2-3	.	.	CASSFYGGRADTQYF	TGTGCCAGCAGCTTTTACGGTGGTCGTGCAGATACGCAGTATTTT
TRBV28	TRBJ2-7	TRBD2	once	CASSRRVGLAGSYEQYF	TGTGCCAGCAGCCGAAGGGTGGGACTAGCGGGATCCTACGAGCAGTACTTC
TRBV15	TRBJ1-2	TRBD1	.	CATSRAWDRQYGYTF	TGTGCCACCAGCAGAGCGTGGGACAGACAATATGGCTACACCTTC
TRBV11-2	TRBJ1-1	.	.	CASSSLLGGGTEAFF	TGTGCCAGCAGCTCTTTATTAGGGGGAGGGACTGAAGCTTTCTTT
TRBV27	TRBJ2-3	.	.	CASSHRGADTQYF	TGTGCCAGCAGCCACCGGGGGGCGGATACGCAGTATTTT
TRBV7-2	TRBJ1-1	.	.	CASSSGRRTEAFF	TGTGCCAGCAGCTCCGGACGGAGGACTGAAGCTTTCTTT
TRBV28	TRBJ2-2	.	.	CASSPDSANTGELFF	TGTGCCAGCAGCCCGGACAGTGCGAACACCGGGGAGCTGTTTTTT
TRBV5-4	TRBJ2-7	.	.	CASSSGGLSYEQYF	TGTGCCAGCAGCTCCGGTGGGCTGAGCTACGAGCAGTACTTC
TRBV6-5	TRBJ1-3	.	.	CASSTTDMGGNTIYF	TGTGCCAGCAGTACAACCGACATGGGTGGAAACACCATATATTTT
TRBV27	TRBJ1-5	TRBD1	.	CASSLWMGTANQPQHF	TGTGCCAGCAGTTTATGGATGGGGACAGCCAATCAGCCCCAGCATTTT
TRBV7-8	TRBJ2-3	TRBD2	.	CASSLTSGGAGDTQYF	TGTGCCAGCAGCTTGACTAGCGGGGGGGCCGGAGATACGCAGTATTTT
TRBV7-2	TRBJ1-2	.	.	CASSRRQDEGYTF	TGTGCCAGCAGCCGCCGACAGGACGAGGGCTACACCTTC
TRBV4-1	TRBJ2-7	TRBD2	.	CASRSRAGAYEQYF	TGCGCCAGCAGGTCTCGGGCGGGAGCCTACGAGCAGTACTTC
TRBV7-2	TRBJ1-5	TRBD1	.	CASSFDRDQPQHF	TGTGCCAGCAGCTTTGACAGGGATCAGCCCCAGCATTTT
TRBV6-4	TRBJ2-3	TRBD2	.	CASSGTSGGTDTQYF	TGTGCCAGCAGTGGGACTAGCGGGGGAACAGATACGCAGTATTTT
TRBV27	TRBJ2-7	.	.	CASRDGGAYEQYF	TGTGCCAGCAGGGACGGAGGAGCCTACGAGCAGTACTTC
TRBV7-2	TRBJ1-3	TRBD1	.	CASSWGTGRNTIYF	TGTGCCAGCAGCTGGGGGACAGGACGAAACACCATATATTTT
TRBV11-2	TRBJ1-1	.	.	CASSSWNTEAFF	TGTGCCAGCAGCTCATGGAACACTGAAGCTTTCTTT
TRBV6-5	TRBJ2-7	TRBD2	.	CASSSAGEFDEQYF	TGTGCCAGCAGTTCGGCGGGAGAATTCGACGAGCAGTACTTC
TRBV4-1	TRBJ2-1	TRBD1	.	CASSHRQGRRNEQFF	TGCGCCAGCAGCCACAGACAGGGCAGGAGGAATGAGCAGTTCTTC
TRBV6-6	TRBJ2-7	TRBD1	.	CASSYSQGAYEQYF	TGTGCCAGCAGTTACAGCCAGGGGGCCTACGAGCAGTACTTC
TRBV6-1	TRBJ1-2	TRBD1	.	CASRREQGDYGYTF	TGTGCCAGCAGGAGGGAACAGGGGGACTATGGCTACACCTTC
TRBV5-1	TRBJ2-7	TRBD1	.	CASSFRTGGRQFVSYEQYF	TGCGCCAGCAGCTTTAGGACAGGGGGGCGGCAGTTCGTCTCCTACGAGCAGTACTTC
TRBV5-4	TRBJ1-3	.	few	CASSLSRGRVDSGNTIYF	TGTGCCAGCAGCTTATCGCGGGGCAGGGTCGACTCTGGAAACACCATATATTTT